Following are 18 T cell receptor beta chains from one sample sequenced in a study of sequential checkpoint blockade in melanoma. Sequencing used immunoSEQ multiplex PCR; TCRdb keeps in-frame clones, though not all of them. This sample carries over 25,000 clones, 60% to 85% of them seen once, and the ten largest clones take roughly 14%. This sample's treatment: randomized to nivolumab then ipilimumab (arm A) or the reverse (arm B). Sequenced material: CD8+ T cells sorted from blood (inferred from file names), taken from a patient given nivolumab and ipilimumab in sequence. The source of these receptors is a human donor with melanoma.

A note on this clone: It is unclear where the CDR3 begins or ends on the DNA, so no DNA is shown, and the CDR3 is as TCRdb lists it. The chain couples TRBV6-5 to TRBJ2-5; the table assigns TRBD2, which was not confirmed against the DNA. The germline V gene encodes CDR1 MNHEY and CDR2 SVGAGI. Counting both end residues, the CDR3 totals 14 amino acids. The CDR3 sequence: CASSSSRRQETQYF.

The CDR3 sequence is CASNPGQGVYTGELFF. CDR3 sequence (DNA): TGTGCCAGCAACCCGGGACAGGGAGTCTACACCGGGGAGCTGTTTTTT. The chain couples TRBV2 to TRBJ2-2; 9 bases agree with TRBD1. Germline assignment: CDR1 SNHLY and CDR2 FYNNEI. The CDR3 is made up of 16 amino acids. V was clipped by 7 bases and J by 3 bases; unmatched bases: 9.

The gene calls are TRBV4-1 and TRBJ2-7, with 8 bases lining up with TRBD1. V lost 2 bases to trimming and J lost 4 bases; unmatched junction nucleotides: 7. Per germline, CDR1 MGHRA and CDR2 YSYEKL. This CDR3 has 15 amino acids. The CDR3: CASSQTGQGLYEQYF. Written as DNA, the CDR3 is TGCGCCAGCAGCCAAACCGGACAGGGCCTTTACGAGCAGTACTTC.

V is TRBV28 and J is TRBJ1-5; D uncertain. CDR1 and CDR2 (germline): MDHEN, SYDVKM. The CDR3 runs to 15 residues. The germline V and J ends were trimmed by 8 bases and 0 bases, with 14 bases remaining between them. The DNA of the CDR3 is TGTGCCAGCGACTTCAGTGTTTATAGCAATCAGCCCCAGCATTTT. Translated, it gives CASDFSVYSNQPQHF.

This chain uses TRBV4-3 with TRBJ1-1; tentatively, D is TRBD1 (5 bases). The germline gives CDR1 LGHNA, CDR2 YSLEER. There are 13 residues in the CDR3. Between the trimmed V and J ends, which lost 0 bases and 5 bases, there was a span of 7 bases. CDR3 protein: CASSQDRGTEAFF. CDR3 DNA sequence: TGCGCCAGCAGCCAAGATAGGGGAACTGAAGCTTTCTTT.

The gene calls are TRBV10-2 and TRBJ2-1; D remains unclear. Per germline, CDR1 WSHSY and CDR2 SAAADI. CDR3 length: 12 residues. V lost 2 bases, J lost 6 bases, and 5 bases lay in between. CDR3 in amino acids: CASSEAGNEQFF. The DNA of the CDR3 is TGCGCCAGCAGTGAGGCCGGCAATGAGCAGTTCTTC.

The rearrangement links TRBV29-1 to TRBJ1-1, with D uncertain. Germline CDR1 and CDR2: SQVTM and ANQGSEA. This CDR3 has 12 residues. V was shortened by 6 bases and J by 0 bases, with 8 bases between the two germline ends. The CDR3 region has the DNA TGCAGCGTCCCCGGAGTGAACACTGAAGCTTTCTTT. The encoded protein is CSVPGVNTEAFF. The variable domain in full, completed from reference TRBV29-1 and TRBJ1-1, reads SAVISQKPSRDICQRGTSLTIQCQVDSQVTMMFWYRQQPGQSLTLIATANQGSEATYESGFVIDKFPISRPNLTFSTLTVSNMSPEDSSIYLCSVPGVNTEAFFGQGTRLTVV.

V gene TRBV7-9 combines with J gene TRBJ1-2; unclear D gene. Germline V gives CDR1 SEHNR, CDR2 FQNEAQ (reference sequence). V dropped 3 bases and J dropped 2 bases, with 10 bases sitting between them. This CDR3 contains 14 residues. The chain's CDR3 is CASSFWRSNYGYTF. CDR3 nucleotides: TGTGCCAGCAGCTTTTGGCGGAGCAACTATGGCTACACCTTC.

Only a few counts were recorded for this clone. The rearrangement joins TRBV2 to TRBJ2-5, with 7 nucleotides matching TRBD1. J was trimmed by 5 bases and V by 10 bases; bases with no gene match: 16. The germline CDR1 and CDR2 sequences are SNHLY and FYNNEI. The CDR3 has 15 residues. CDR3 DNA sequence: TGTGCCACCGCGCGTGCGACAGGGTCAGGGGAGACCCAGTACTTC. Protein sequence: CATARATGSGETQYF.

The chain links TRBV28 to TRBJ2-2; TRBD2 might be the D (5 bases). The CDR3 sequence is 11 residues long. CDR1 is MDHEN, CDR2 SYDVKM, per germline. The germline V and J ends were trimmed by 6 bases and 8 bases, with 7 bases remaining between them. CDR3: CASSRGGELFF. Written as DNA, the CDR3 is TGTGCCAGCAGCCGGGGAGGGGAGCTGTTTTTT. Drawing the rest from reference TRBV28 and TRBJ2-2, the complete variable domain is DVKVTQSSRYLVKRTGEKVFLECVQDMDHENMFWYRQDPGLGLRLIYFSYDVKMKEKGDIPEGYSVSREKKERFSLILESASTNQTSMYLCASSRGGELFFGEGSRLTVL.

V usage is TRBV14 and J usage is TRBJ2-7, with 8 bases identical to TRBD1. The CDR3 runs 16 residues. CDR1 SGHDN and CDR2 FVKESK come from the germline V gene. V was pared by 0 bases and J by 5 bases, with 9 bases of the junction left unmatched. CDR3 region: CASSQDIGTGTHEQYF. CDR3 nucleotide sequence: TGTGCCAGCAGCCAAGATATCGGGACAGGTACGCACGAGCAGTACTTC.

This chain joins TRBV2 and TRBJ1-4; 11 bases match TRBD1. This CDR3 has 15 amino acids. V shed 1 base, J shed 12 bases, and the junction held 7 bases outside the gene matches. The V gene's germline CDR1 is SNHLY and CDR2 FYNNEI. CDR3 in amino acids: CASSEGTGGAEELFF. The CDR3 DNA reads TGTGCCAGCAGTGAAGGGACAGGGGGCGCGGAGGAACTGTTTTTT.

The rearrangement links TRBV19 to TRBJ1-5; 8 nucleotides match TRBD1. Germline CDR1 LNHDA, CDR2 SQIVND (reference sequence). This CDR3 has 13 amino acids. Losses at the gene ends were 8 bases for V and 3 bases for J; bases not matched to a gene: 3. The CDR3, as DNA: TGTGCCAGTGAGACAGGGGCCAATCAGCCCCAGCATTTT. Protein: CASETGANQPQHF. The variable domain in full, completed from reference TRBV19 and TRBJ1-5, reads DGGITQSPKYLFRKEGQNVTLSCEQNLNHDAMYWYRQDPGQGLRLIYYSQIVNDFQKGDIAEGYSVSREKKESFPLTVTSAQKNPTAFYLCASETGANQPQHFGDGTRLSIL.

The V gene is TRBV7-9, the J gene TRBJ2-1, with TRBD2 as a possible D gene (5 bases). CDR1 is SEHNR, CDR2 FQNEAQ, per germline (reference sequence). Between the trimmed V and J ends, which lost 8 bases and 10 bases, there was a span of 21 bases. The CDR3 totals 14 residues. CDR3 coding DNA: TGTGCCAGCGAACGAAATCTGGCCCGCGGGGAGCAGTTCTTC. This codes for CASERNLARGEQFF.

DNA for the CDR3: TGTGCCAGCAGTTACCTTTTTGCAACTAATGAAAAACTGTTTTTT. As protein: CASSYLFATNEKLFF. V is TRBV6-5 and J is TRBJ1-4; D unclear. V was cut by 2 bases and J by 0 bases, with 7 bases left in between. The CDR3 has 15 residues. Germline CDR1 and CDR2: MNHEY and SVGAGI.

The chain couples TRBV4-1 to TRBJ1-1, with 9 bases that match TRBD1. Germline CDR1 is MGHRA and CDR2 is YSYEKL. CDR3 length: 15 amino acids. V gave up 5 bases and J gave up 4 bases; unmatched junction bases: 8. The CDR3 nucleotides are TGCGCCAGCAGCTCCGGGACAGGGAAAGGCACTGAAGCTTTCTTT. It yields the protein CASSSGTGKGTEAFF.

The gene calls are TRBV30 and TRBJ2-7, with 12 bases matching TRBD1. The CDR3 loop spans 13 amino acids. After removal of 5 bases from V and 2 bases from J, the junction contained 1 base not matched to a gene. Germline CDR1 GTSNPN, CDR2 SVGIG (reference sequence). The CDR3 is CAWRDRGPYEQYF. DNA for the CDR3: TGTGCCTGGCGGGACAGGGGGCCCTACGAGCAGTACTTC.

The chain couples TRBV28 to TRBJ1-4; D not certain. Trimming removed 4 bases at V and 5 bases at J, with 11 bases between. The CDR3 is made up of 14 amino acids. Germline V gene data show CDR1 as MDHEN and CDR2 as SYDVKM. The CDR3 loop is CASSYESPNEKLFF. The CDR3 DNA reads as TGTGCCAGCAGTTACGAGAGCCCGAATGAAAAACTGTTTTTT.